This T cell receptor beta chain emerged from a study of siplizumab effects on memory and regulatory T cells. Clones were read by immunoSEQ multiplex PCR, and TCRdb kept only the in-frame ones, dropping some. The sample has 85,000 to 130,000 clones, about 93% seen once. This clone was detected once. The antigen is not known. Whole-study results and caveats: Mappable alloreactive CD4+ clones were on average 68.8% Treg-derived with siplizumab, less than 30% in controls.

The germline V gene encodes CDR1 MNHNS and CDR2 SASEGT. The V gene lost 6 bases and the J gene lost 4 bases, with 12 bases spanning the gap. The CDR3 consists of 14 residues. The sequence derives from a human donor in good health. The chain combines TRBV6-1 with TRBJ2-2; D is possibly TRBD1 (6 bases). Material: Tregs sorted from blood. CDR3 sequence: CASRGHPLTGELFF. CDR3 nucleotide sequence: TGTGCCAGCAGGGGACACCCCCTCACCGGGGAGCTGTTTTTT.